This TCR beta chain was retrieved from a study of memory CD4+ T cells and cytomegalovirus serostatus. Looking at the study overall: Donors were healthy Belgian adults, under ten CMV seropositive and roughly 25 seronegative.

In the authors' workflow: Out-of-frame sequences were removed, leaving 2 million to 2.5 million distinct TCRbeta sequences. Sequenced by immunoSEQ multiplex PCR; TCRdb stores in-frame clones only, minus some. Clone size and the V and J calls come from that table; the DNA yielded D and trimming. The top ten hold less than 0.6% of the sample, which has some 44,000 clones, around 72% seen once. Germline CDR1 and CDR2: MNHEY and SVGAGI. The germline V and J ends were trimmed by 5 bases and 7 bases, with 17 bases remaining between them. The CDR3 sequence is 14 residues long. A word on this clone: The target antigen is unknown.

Study outcomes and limitations: About 40% of the roughly 150 known CMV-associated TCRbeta sequences appeared in CD4+ memory.

Single viable CD3+CD4+CD8-CD45RO+ cells were sorted as the memory CD4+ T cells. The clonotype comes from an adult in good health and CMV-seronegative. The chain couples TRBV6-5 to TRBJ1-2; TRBD1 might be the D (5 bases). The sample taken for sequencing was memory CD4+ T cells from blood. CDR3: CASSRTSGGGGYTF. The DNA of the CDR3 is TGTGCCAGCAGTCGCACGTCGGGGGGAGGTGGCTACACCTTC.